This T cell receptor (beta chain) was obtained from a study of graft-versus-host responses after intestinal transplantation. Study overall: Recipients underwent multivisceral, liver-intestinal, or isolated intestinal transplants. General study points: In recipient marrow, GvH clones were found, and some appeared first in ileum or blood. Graft-versus-host to host-versus-graft clonal ratios in allografts were high in patients with graft-donor T cell macrochimerism. Peak circulating GvH clone levels were associated with early post-transplant HvG declines.

From the graft tissue, intraepithelial and lamina propria lymphocytes were released through processing. Comments on this clone: Its target is not known.

CDR1 is MRHNA and CDR2 is SNTAGT in the germline V gene. Trimming took 3 bases from V and 3 from J, leaving 9 bases between them. The CDR3 contains 14 residues. Assay: immunoSEQ multiplex PCR; the TCRdb copy retains only in-frame clones and omits some. The sample records about 6,400 clones, around four fifths being singletons. This chain links TRBV6-4 with TRBJ1-5, with D unresolved. Sequences were derived from ileum tissue, sampled 300 to 310 days after intestinal transplant. This clonotype originated in a human patient who received an intestinal transplant, so some T cells may come from the graft donor. CDR3 bases: TGTGCCAGCAGTGAGACCCCAAACAATCAGCCCCAGCATTTT. This gives the protein CASSETPNNQPQHF.